These 18 T cell receptor beta chains came from one sample sequenced in a study of Tregs in tolerant kidney transplant recipients. TCRdb's table, derived via immunoSEQ multiplex PCR, lists solely in-frame clones and lacks some. The sample's table shows tens of thousands of clones. This sample comprised CD8+ T cells from blood, obtained before the transplant. Receptor source: a human donor who received a combined kidney and bone marrow transplant.

Turning to this clone: The missing CDR3 end, 3 residues past where the read stops, is filled in from the germline J gene. This chain joins TRBV4-2 and TRBJ2-7, with 10 bases lining up with TRBD1. Per the germline V gene, CDR1 is LGHNA and CDR2 is YNFKEQ. There are 16 residues in the CDR3. V shed 0 bases, J shed 4 bases, and the junction held 6 bases outside the gene matches. CDR3 DNA (partial): TGTGCCAGCAGCCAAGAACGGACAGGGGGGCTTTACGAG. It translates to CASSQERTGGLYE. The whole CDR3 protein is CASSQERTGGLYEQYF.

As concerns this clone: Read data end 3 residues before the CDR3 end; the end is taken from the germline J gene. The chain has TRBV12-3 or TRBV12-4 and TRBJ2-3; D remains ambiguous. The germline V and J ends were trimmed by 3 bases and 2 bases, with 15 bases remaining between them. This CDR3 is built from 16 residues. The CDR3 sequence: CASSFPPTPFTDTQYF. The CDR3 DNA, read in part, is TGTGCCAGCAGTTTCCCCCCGACACCCTTCACAGATACG.

In the case of this clone: The read terminates 3 residues ahead of where the CDR3 ends, so the germline J gene completes it. J is TRBJ1-4 and V is TRBV20-1, with TRBD1 matching 9 bases. Trimming at V came to 3 bases and at J to 7 bases, leaving 9 bases not matched to a gene. The CDR3 is 15 amino acids. The germline gives CDR1 DFQATT, CDR2 SNEGSKA (reference sequence). The CDR3 DNA, read in part, is TGCAGTGCTAGGCCCCAACAGGGGGCCCTTGAAAAA. Amino acids: CSARPQQGALEK. The CDR3, in full, reads CSARPQQGALEKLFF.

The DNA read from the CDR3 is TGTGCCAGCAGTTACCCGGCAGATACG. Protein: CASSYPADT. The full CDR3 reads CASSYPADTQYF. The gene calls are TRBV6-2 or TRBV6-3 and TRBJ2-3; no clear D gene. The CDR3 end is not reached by the read, which stops 3 residues before it; the germline J gene fills it in. CDR1 and CDR2 from the germline V gene are MNHEY and SVGEGT. This CDR3 has 12 amino acids. V lost 2 bases and J lost 4, with 4 bases in between.

To note about this clone: The read ends 3 residues before the CDR3 terminus; that terminus is restored from the germline J gene. The rearrangement joins TRBV5-6 to TRBJ2-4; D is ambiguous. CDR3 size: 14 residues. CDR1 and CDR2 from the germline V gene are SGHDT and YYEEEE. Trimming took 3 bases from V and 0 from J, leaving 7 bases between them. This CDR3 reads CASSSKLAKNIQYF. Incomplete CDR3 DNA: TGTGCCAGCAGCTCGAAACTAGCCAAAAACATT.

Concerning this clone itself: The read terminates 3 residues ahead of where the CDR3 ends, so the germline J gene completes it. The rearrangement uses TRBV4-2 and TRBJ2-7, with 10 bases identical to TRBD1. The CDR3 totals 16 residues. Germline V gene lookup returns CDR1 LGHNA and CDR2 YNFKEQ. V shed 1 base, J shed 1 base, and the junction held 4 bases outside the gene matches. The CDR3 sequence: CASSQAGTGDSYEQYF. CDR3 DNA (partial): TGTGCCAGCAGCCAAGCCGGGACAGGGGATTCCTACGAG.

As for this clone: The CDR3 end lies 3 residues beyond the end of the read and is filled in from the germline J gene. The gene calls are TRBV5-1 and TRBJ2-7; 8 bases are shared with TRBD2. The germline V gene encodes CDR1 SGHRS and CDR2 YFSETQ. V gave up 0 bases and J gave up 3 bases; unmatched junction bases: 20. CDR3 size: 20 residues. CDR3 amino acids: CASSLDLIRPAGGLVYEQYF. The CDR3 bases that were read are TGCGCCAGCAGCTTGGACCTCATCCGCCCGGCGGGAGGACTGGTCTACGAG. The variable domain in full, with the rest retrieved from reference TRBV5-1 and TRBJ2-7, is KAGVTQTPRYLIKTRGQQVTLSCSPISGHRSVSWYQQTPGQGLQFLFEYFSETQRNKGNFPGRFSGRQFSNSRSEMNVSTLELGDSALYLCASSLDLIRPAGGLVYEQYFGPGTRLTVT.

A word on this clone: From the germline J gene comes the end of the CDR3, since the read stops 3 residues before it. The chain is built from TRBV30 and TRBJ2-7, with a possible D match to TRBD1 (5 bases). Trimming removed 2 bases from V and 5 bases from J, with 13 bases in between. Germline CDR1 GTSNPN, CDR2 SVGIG (reference sequence). CDR3 length: 13 amino acids. CDR3 sequence: CAWSLGVSDEQYF. The part of the CDR3 DNA that was read is TGTGCCTGGAGTCTAGGGGTCTCGGACGAG. The full variable domain, completed using reference TRBV30 and TRBJ2-7, is SQTIHQWPATLVQPVGSPLSLECTVEGTSNPNLYWYRQAAGRGLQLLFYSVGIGQISSEVPQNLSASRPQDRQFILSSKKLLLSDSGFYLCAWSLGVSDEQYFGPGTRLTVT.

Details on this clone: The read finishes 3 residues shy of the CDR3 end, and the germline J gene is used to complete it. The chain is built from TRBV5-5 and TRBJ2-7; possibly TRBD1 for D (6 bases). This CDR3 has 15 amino acids. CDR1 is SGHKS and CDR2 is YYEKEE in the germline V gene (reference sequence). The germline V and J ends were trimmed by 0 bases and 0 bases, with 10 bases remaining between them. CDR3 DNA (partial): TGTGCCAGCAGCTTGGGGGACACCACCTCCTACGAG. Residues: CASSLGDTTSYE. The entire CDR3 sequence reads CASSLGDTTSYEQYF.

As concerns this clone: The CDR3 end lies 3 residues beyond the end of the read and is filled in from the germline J gene. This chain links TRBV9 with TRBJ2-7; the match to TRBD2 covers 7 bases. The germline CDR1 and CDR2 sequences are SGDLS and YYNGEE. The CDR3 consists of 15 residues. V shed 4 bases and J 2 bases; nucleotides not matched to a gene: 9. The CDR3 here is CASSPPAGPPYEQYF. CDR3 DNA, as far as it was read: TGTGCCAGCAGCCCCCCAGCGGGACCCCCCTACGAG. Filled out from reference TRBV9 and TRBJ2-7, the complete variable domain reads DSGVTQTPKHLITATGQRVTLRCSPRSGDLSVYWYQQSLDQGLQFLIQYYNGEERAKGNILERFSAQQFPDLHSELNLSSLELGDSALYFCASSPPAGPPYEQYFGPGTRLTVT.

Notes on this clone: The read comes to an end 3 residues before the CDR3 does, leaving the germline J gene to fill in the end. V gene TRBV5-1 combines with J gene TRBJ1-4; 8 bases align to TRBD1. Germline CDR1 and CDR2: SGHRS and YFSETQ. The junction had 5 bases not matched to a gene; V was cut back by 3 bases and J by 4 bases. The CDR3 contains 15 residues. The DNA read from the CDR3 is TGCGCCAGCAGCTGGGAGGGACAGGTTAATGAAAAA. Translation gives CASSWEGQVNEK. The full CDR3 protein is CASSWEGQVNEKLFF.

Regarding this clone: Coverage ceases 3 residues before the CDR3 finishes, and the germline J gene fills in the end. The chain recombines TRBV19 with TRBJ2-7; TRBD1 aligns across 10 bases. The V gene end was trimmed by 5 bases and the J gene end by 3 bases; junction bases not matched to a gene: 4. CDR1 LNHDA and CDR2 SQIVND come from the germline V gene (reference sequence). The CDR3 sequence is 14 residues long. The covered CDR3 bases are TGTGCCAGTAGTCCCGGGACAGGGGACTACGAG. Residues: CASSPGTGDYE. Given in full, the CDR3 is CASSPGTGDYEQYF.

In regard to this clone: The sequenced fragment ends 3 residues before the CDR3 boundary, so the rest is inferred from the germline J gene. This chain links TRBV2 with TRBJ1-4, with D possibly TRBD1 on 6 matching bases. CDR3 length: 15 amino acids. Trimming removed 3 bases at V and 8 bases at J, with 16 bases between. Germline CDR1 and CDR2: SNHLY and FYNNEI. CDR3 in amino acids: CASSEGFRGGEKLFF. CDR3 bases read: TGTGCCAGCAGTGAGGGTTTCAGGGGTGGCGAAAAA.

A word on this clone: The read gets to within 3 residues of the CDR3 end, and the germline J gene fills in the rest. The rearrangement uses TRBV20-1 and TRBJ2-7; perhaps TRBD1 as D (6 bases). From germline, CDR1 is DFQATT and CDR2 SNEGSKA (reference sequence). V dropped 3 bases and J dropped 3 bases, with 15 bases sitting between them. CDR3 length equals 14 residues. The chain's CDR3 is CSASQTGTLYEQYF. The CDR3 bases that were read are TGCAGTGCTAGCCAGACAGGAACTCTCTACGAG.

Details on this clone: The read comes to an end 3 residues before the CDR3 does, leaving the germline J gene to fill in the end. The rearrangement links TRBV29-1 to TRBJ1-2; TRBD1 matches 10 bases. Germline V CDR1 and CDR2: SQVTM, ANQGSEA. This CDR3 has 12 residues. Incomplete CDR3 DNA: TGCAGCGTTGTCGGGACAGGGGCCGGC. It specifies CSVVGTGAG. The entire CDR3 sequence reads CSVVGTGAGYTF.

Comments on this clone: The sequence runs out 3 residues before the end of the CDR3; the remainder is reconstructed from the germline J gene. This chain links TRBV7-7 with TRBJ2-5; TRBD2 aligns across 12 bases. Per germline, CDR1 SSHAT and CDR2 FNYEAQ (reference sequence). The CDR3 is made up of 15 amino acids. The junction had 2 bases not matched to a gene; V was cut back by 5 bases and J by 1 base. The CDR3 loop is CASSRLAGAQETQYF. The CDR3 DNA, read in part, is TGTGCCAGCAGCAGACTAGCGGGAGCCCAAGAGACC.

Regarding this clone: The CDR3 end lies 3 residues beyond the end of the read and is filled in from the germline J gene. The chain has TRBV20-1 and TRBJ1-2; D unresolved. This CDR3 contains 13 residues. Trimming left V 0 bases short and J 1 base short, with 6 bases between. Germline CDR1 is DFQATT and CDR2 is SNEGSKA (reference sequence). The CDR3 protein is CSARDSYNYGYTF. The DNA read from the CDR3 is TGCAGTGCTAGAGACAGTTATAACTATGGC.

The CDR3 is CASSYRGRDTQYF. CDR3 bases read: TGTGCCAGCAGTTACAGGGGGCGAGATACG. The chain combines TRBV28 with TRBJ2-3, with 9 bases lining up with TRBD1. Read coverage stops 3 residues before the CDR3 terminus; the germline J gene supplies the remainder. The CDR3 has 13 amino acids. V trimming: 4 bases; J trimming: 5 bases; junction bases outside the gene matches: 1. Germline CDR1 reads MDHEN; CDR2 reads SYDVKM.